This TCR beta chain was documented in a study of memory CD8 T cells in hepatitis C reinfection. About the research overall: A positive HCV RNA test after two negatives ≥60 days apart defined reinfection. Late/post reinfection sampling occurred 12 to 24 weeks after detected reinfection.

J gave up 3 bases and V 6 bases, and 9 bases lay outside the gene matches. The length of the CDR3 is 15 residues. Germline V gene lookup returns CDR1 SEHNR and CDR2 FQNEAQ (reference sequence). Time point meaning: late/post reinfection, 12 to 24 weeks after detection. TCR sequencing was done directly ex vivo on sorted cells, without expansion in vitro. The protocol was immunoSEQ multiplex PCR, while the TCRdb copy is restricted to in-frame clones and leaves out a portion. The data contain some 5,000 clones, 87% of them seen just once; the ten biggest clones take up 26%. V and J are TRBV7-9 and TRBJ2-7; TRBD1 aligns across 9 bases. This clonotype was obtained from a man aged 45-65 years with hepatitis C virus infection. The material sequenced was naive CD8+ T cells sorted from blood. The CDR3 nucleotides read TGTGCCAGCAGACTCGACAGGGGGACTGTCTACGAGCAGTACTTC. It encodes CASRLDRGTVYEQYF.